A selection of T cell receptor beta chains follows, all from one sample in a study of metastatic and nonmetastatic thyroid tumors. TCRdb used MiXCR to call clones anew from the PCR reads. The data show tens of thousands of clones, roughly an eighth seen once. Material for sequencing was blood. These receptor sequences come from a female donor with papillary thyroid cancer or a benign thyroid nodule (not recorded which). Some clones in this sample may be carry-over from other donors' samples. The CDR3 runs from the conserved cysteine through the conserved F or W. D genes are given only for firm matches. Clone size, where shown, is once, few, many, or a class for clones that have expanded.

abundance: few
d_gene: TRBD2
v_gene: TRBV18
j_gene: TRBJ2-4
CDR3nt: TGTGCCAGCTCACCCTTAACCCAGACTAGCGGGGTAGCCAAAAACATTCAGTACTTC
CDR3aa: CASSPLTQTSGVAKNIQYF

abundance: many
d_gene: .
v_gene: TRBV7-8
j_gene: TRBJ2-2
CDR3nt: TGTGCCAGCACCCGCGGACTTACCAAGCAACCCGGGGAGCTGTTTTTT
CDR3aa: CASTRGLTKQPGELFF

abundance: .
d_gene: .
v_gene: TRBV3-1
j_gene: TRBJ2-1
CDR3nt: TGTGCCAGCGCCTGGGGGAGCGGAGACAATGAGCAGTTCTTC
CDR3aa: CASAWGSGDNEQFF

abundance: many
d_gene: .
v_gene: TRBV19
j_gene: TRBJ2-2
CDR3nt: TGTGCCAGTACCCCGTTTGTGAGGACCTACGGGGAGCTGTTTTTT
CDR3aa: CASTPFVRTYGELFF

abundance: many
d_gene: TRBD2
v_gene: TRBV2
j_gene: TRBJ2-3
CDR3nt: TGTGCCAGCAGTCGGGACTACACAGATACGCAGTATTTT
CDR3aa: CASSRDYTDTQYF

abundance: few
d_gene: .
v_gene: TRBV6-1
j_gene: TRBJ1-2
CDR3nt: TGTGCCAGCAAGGAGGGGTTTAACTATGGCTACACCTTC
CDR3aa: CASKEGFNYGYTF

abundance: many
d_gene: TRBD2
v_gene: TRBV6-1
j_gene: TRBJ2-1
CDR3nt: TGTGCCAGCACGGGGGGAGGACTAAATGAGCAGTTCTTC
CDR3aa: CASTGGGLNEQFF

abundance: many
d_gene: TRBD2
v_gene: TRBV4-2
j_gene: TRBJ2-1
CDR3nt: TGTGCCAGCAGCCATAAGCAGCGACTAGCGGGAGTATCCTACAATGAGCAGTTCTTC
CDR3aa: CASSHKQRLAGVSYNEQFF

abundance: .
d_gene: TRBD2
v_gene: TRBV4-2
j_gene: TRBJ2-7
CDR3nt: TGTGCCAGCAGCCAAGAGGATAGCGGGAGGGCTTTGTACGAGCAGTACTTC
CDR3aa: CASSQEDSGRALYEQYF

abundance: many
d_gene: .
v_gene: TRBV20-1
j_gene: TRBJ2-1
CDR3nt: TGCAGTGCTGAGCAGTACAATGAGCAGTTCTTC
CDR3aa: CSAEQYNEQFF

abundance: .
d_gene: .
v_gene: TRBV5-1
j_gene: TRBJ2-7
CDR3nt: TGCGCCAGAAGCAGCAGGGACAACTACGGGCAGTACTTC
CDR3aa: CARSSRDNYGQYF

abundance: many
d_gene: .
v_gene: TRBV19
j_gene: TRBJ2-7
CDR3nt: TGTGCCAGTAGTATAGATCCTGGGCCAGCGAGAGGGCTGGGAACCTACGAGCAGTACTTC
CDR3aa: CASSIDPGPARGLGTYEQYF

abundance: many
d_gene: TRBD2
v_gene: TRBV7-8
j_gene: TRBJ2-3
CDR3nt: TGTGCCAGCAGCCTCGGACTAGCGGGGGATTTTACGCAGTATTTT
CDR3aa: CASSLGLAGDFTQYF

abundance: many
d_gene: .
v_gene: TRBV6-1
j_gene: TRBJ1-1
CDR3nt: TGTGCCAGCAGTCAAACACGGGGGTGGCCGGAAGCTTTCTTT
CDR3aa: CASSQTRGWPEAFF

abundance: many
d_gene: .
v_gene: TRBV18
j_gene: TRBJ2-1
CDR3nt: TGTGCCAGCTCCTTCGGCGGGGGCCTCAATGAGCAGTTCTTC
CDR3aa: CASSFGGGLNEQFF

abundance: .
d_gene: .
v_gene: TRBV10-3
j_gene: TRBJ2-3
CDR3nt: TGTGCCATCAGTGATGGTTACCTAAAACTGAGGGGCACAGATACGCAGTATTTT
CDR3aa: CAISDGYLKLRGTDTQYF

abundance: many
d_gene: TRBD1
v_gene: TRBV27
j_gene: TRBJ2-1
CDR3nt: TGTGCCAGCAGTTATGGGGACAGGGGGTACAATGAGCAGTTCTTC
CDR3aa: CASSYGDRGYNEQFF

abundance: medium-sized
d_gene: TRBD2
v_gene: TRBV4-3
j_gene: TRBJ2-3
CDR3nt: TGCGCCAGCAGCCAAGTGGGAAGCGGGGAACGAGATACGCAGTATTTT
CDR3aa: CASSQVGSGERDTQYF

abundance: many
d_gene: TRBD2
v_gene: TRBV15
j_gene: TRBJ2-3
CDR3nt: TGTGCCACCAGCAGAGCGTCGGGACTAGCGGGAGCCACAGATACGCAGTATTTT
CDR3aa: CATSRASGLAGATDTQYF

abundance: many
d_gene: TRBD1
v_gene: TRBV27
j_gene: TRBJ2-2
CDR3nt: TGTGCCAGCAGTTTCGGACAGGGGTTAACCGGGGAGCTGTTTTTT
CDR3aa: CASSFGQGLTGELFF

abundance: few
d_gene: TRBD2
v_gene: TRBV2
j_gene: TRBJ2-7
CDR3nt: TGTGCCAGCAGTCTAGCGGGGGCTACGTACGAGCAGTACTTC
CDR3aa: CASSLAGATYEQYF

abundance: .
d_gene: TRBD1
v_gene: TRBV6-2/TRBV6-3
j_gene: TRBJ2-1
CDR3nt: TGTGCCAGCAGTTGGGACAGCTCCTACAATGAGCAGTTCTTC
CDR3aa: CASSWDSSYNEQFF

abundance: many
d_gene: .
v_gene: TRBV7-2
j_gene: TRBJ1-1
CDR3nt: TGTGCCAGCAGCTTAGCCATCGCGAACACTGAAGCTTTCTTT
CDR3aa: CASSLAIANTEAFF

abundance: many
d_gene: .
v_gene: TRBV10-3
j_gene: TRBJ1-1
CDR3nt: TGTGCCATCAGTGAGCAAGAAACAACAGGGTCAGGAGGGTTACACACTGAAGCTTTCTTT
CDR3aa: CAISEQETTGSGGLHTEAFF

abundance: many
d_gene: TRBD2
v_gene: TRBV7-2
j_gene: TRBJ2-1
CDR3nt: TGTGCCAGCAGCCGAATAGCGGGAGTTGGCAATGAGCAGTTCTTC
CDR3aa: CASSRIAGVGNEQFF

abundance: few
d_gene: .
v_gene: TRBV6-1
j_gene: TRBJ1-6
CDR3nt: TGTGCCAGCAGTGATAAGGGGGGGGGTTCACCCCTCCACTTT
CDR3aa: CASSDKGGGSPLHF

abundance: many
d_gene: TRBD1
v_gene: TRBV6-1
j_gene: TRBJ1-6
CDR3nt: TGTGCCAGCAGTCTCGGACAGGGCCTCCACTTT
CDR3aa: CASSLGQGLHF

abundance: many
d_gene: .
v_gene: TRBV10-3
j_gene: TRBJ1-2
CDR3nt: TGTGCCATCAGAGAACAAGGAATTGGGGATGGCTACACCTTC
CDR3aa: CAIREQGIGDGYTF

abundance: .
d_gene: TRBD2
v_gene: TRBV6-2/TRBV6-3
j_gene: TRBJ2-3
CDR3nt: TGTGCCAGCACAGATCAGCGGGAGGGCCACAATACGCAGTATTTT
CDR3aa: CASTDQREGHNTQYF

abundance: many
d_gene: .
v_gene: TRBV4-3
j_gene: TRBJ2-3
CDR3nt: TGCGCCAGCAGCCAAACCACTCGTACAGATACGCAGTATTTT
CDR3aa: CASSQTTRTDTQYF

abundance: many
d_gene: .
v_gene: TRBV12-3/TRBV12-4
j_gene: TRBJ2-7
CDR3nt: TGTGCCAGCACTCTGGGAGGTCACGAGCAGTACTTC
CDR3aa: CASTLGGHEQYF

abundance: many
d_gene: .
v_gene: TRBV10-3
j_gene: TRBJ1-5
CDR3nt: TGTGCCATCCGCCTGGGGAGCAATCAGCCCCAGCATTTT
CDR3aa: CAIRLGSNQPQHF

abundance: many
d_gene: .
v_gene: TRBV28
j_gene: TRBJ2-7
CDR3nt: TGTGCCAGCAGAGGGGGGCATCAGGTGGCCGAGCAGTACTTC
CDR3aa: CASRGGHQVAEQYF

abundance: many
d_gene: .
v_gene: TRBV6-1
j_gene: TRBJ2-7
CDR3nt: TGTGCCAGCAGTCGTTCCGGGACACAATCCTACGAGCAGTACTTC
CDR3aa: CASSRSGTQSYEQYF

abundance: medium-sized
d_gene: .
v_gene: TRBV2
j_gene: TRBJ2-1
CDR3nt: TGTGCCAGCAGTGCCGCTCTGACCCGCTACAATGAGCAGTTCTTC
CDR3aa: CASSAALTRYNEQFF

abundance: few
d_gene: .
v_gene: TRBV6-6
j_gene: TRBJ2-5
CDR3nt: TGTGCCAGCAGTTACGGTACTTGCAGACAAGAGACCCAGTACTTC
CDR3aa: CASSYGTCRQETQYF

abundance: medium-sized
d_gene: .
v_gene: TRBV4-2
j_gene: TRBJ2-3
CDR3nt: TGTGCCAGCAGCCAAATAGTCACAGATACGCAGTATTTT
CDR3aa: CASSQIVTDTQYF

abundance: .
d_gene: TRBD2
v_gene: TRBV7-3
j_gene: TRBJ2-3
CDR3nt: TGTGCCAGCAGCTCTAAAGTGGGACTAGCGGGAGGGGATACGCAGTATTTT
CDR3aa: CASSSKVGLAGGDTQYF

abundance: many
d_gene: TRBD1
v_gene: TRBV6-1
j_gene: TRBJ1-5
CDR3nt: TGTGCCAGCAGATCACAGGGGTTGGTTCAGCCCCAGCATTTT
CDR3aa: CASRSQGLVQPQHF

abundance: many
d_gene: .
v_gene: TRBV20-1
j_gene: TRBJ2-1
CDR3nt: TGCAGTGCTAGAGATCTCCGGAACTTTTACAATGAGCAGTTCTTC
CDR3aa: CSARDLRNFYNEQFF

abundance: many
d_gene: .
v_gene: TRBV19
j_gene: TRBJ2-2
CDR3nt: TGTGCCAGTAGCACCTACCGGGGGGCGAGCACCGGGGAGCTATTTTTT
CDR3aa: CASSTYRGASTGELFF

abundance: many
d_gene: .
v_gene: TRBV6-5
j_gene: TRBJ1-4
CDR3nt: TGTGCCAGCAGTTACTCGATGGGGGACCGGGAAAAACTGTTTTTT
CDR3aa: CASSYSMGDREKLFF

abundance: many
d_gene: .
v_gene: TRBV18
j_gene: TRBJ1-5
CDR3nt: TGTGCCAGCTCACTTACATCGAATAGCCCGAATCAGCCCCAGCATTTT
CDR3aa: CASSLTSNSPNQPQHF

abundance: many
d_gene: .
v_gene: TRBV11-2
j_gene: TRBJ2-1
CDR3nt: TGTGCCAGCAGCTTAGATCTGGGTCTTGAGCGGTTCTTC
CDR3aa: CASSLDLGLERFF

abundance: many
d_gene: .
v_gene: TRBV28
j_gene: TRBJ2-1
CDR3nt: TGTGCCAGCAGTTCCCACACGACCGGAGGGCAATTCTTC
CDR3aa: CASSSHTTGGQFF